The 3 T cell receptor beta chains reported below all come from one sample, sequenced in a study of blood T cell repertoires in COVID-19. The method was immunoSEQ multiplex PCR; TCRdb's version includes in-frame clones alone and lacks a portion of them. Found here are 70,000 to 100,000 clones, 90% of them singletons; the top ten hold more than 3.5%. The sequenced sample was peripheral blood. These receptors all stem from a woman of 80 years or more with active or convalescent COVID-19.

The rearrangement joins TRBV5-1 to TRBJ2-1, with 7 bases matching TRBD1. This CDR3 region has 12 residues. The junction had 2 bases not matched to a gene; V was cut back by 4 bases and J by 7 bases. Germline loops: CDR1 SGHRS, CDR2 YFSETQ. As DNA, the CDR3 is TGCGCCAGCAGCATACAGGGGAATGAGCAGTTCTTC. Its translation: CASSIQGNEQFF.

The chain links TRBV5-8 to TRBJ2-3, with D possibly being TRBD1 (5 bases). Trimming shortened V by 4 bases and J by 4 bases, and 19 bases separated the two germline ends. The CDR3 covers 16 residues. Germline lookup yields CDR1 SGHTS and CDR2 YDEGEE. CDR3 nucleotides: TGTGCCAGCAGCCCTTACAGGCACGTCAGTGCAGATACGCAGTATTTT. Translation: CASSPYRHVSADTQYF.

This clone was seen a few times. V usage is TRBV28 and J usage is TRBJ2-7; weak D call: TRBD1 (5 bases). CDR1 is MDHEN, CDR2 SYDVKM, per germline. Trimming removed 7 bases at V and 3 bases at J, with 10 bases between. The CDR3 length is 12 residues. The CDR3 region is CASTSTVYEQYF. In DNA, the CDR3 is TGTGCCAGCACCTCGACAGTCTACGAGCAGTACTTC.